The entry below gives a single T cell receptor beta chain sequence along with its context. These data come from a study of blood T cell repertoires in COVID-19. Study information: COVID-19 samples from acute and convalescent phases originated in the United States, Italy and Spain. T cells, B-cell-depleted T cells, or PBMCs provided the cDNA or gDNA that served as material.

The length of the CDR3 is 15 residues. Germline assignment: CDR1 MNHEY and CDR2 SMNVEV (reference sequence). Unmatched junction bases numbered 13, after V lost 10 bases and J lost 3 bases. The protocol was immunoSEQ multiplex PCR, while the TCRdb copy is restricted to in-frame clones and leaves out a portion. Altogether about 300,000 clones are present, around 90% being singletons, with the ten largest covering 5% to 7%. The chain recombines TRBV27 with TRBJ1-2; 8 bases map to TRBD1. Sequenced material: peripheral blood. The TCR originated in a man aged 18 to 35 who had recovered from COVID-19. The CDR3: CAISSPLQGDYGYTF. CDR3 in DNA: TGTGCCATCTCATCCCCCCTACAGGGGGACTATGGCTACACCTTC.